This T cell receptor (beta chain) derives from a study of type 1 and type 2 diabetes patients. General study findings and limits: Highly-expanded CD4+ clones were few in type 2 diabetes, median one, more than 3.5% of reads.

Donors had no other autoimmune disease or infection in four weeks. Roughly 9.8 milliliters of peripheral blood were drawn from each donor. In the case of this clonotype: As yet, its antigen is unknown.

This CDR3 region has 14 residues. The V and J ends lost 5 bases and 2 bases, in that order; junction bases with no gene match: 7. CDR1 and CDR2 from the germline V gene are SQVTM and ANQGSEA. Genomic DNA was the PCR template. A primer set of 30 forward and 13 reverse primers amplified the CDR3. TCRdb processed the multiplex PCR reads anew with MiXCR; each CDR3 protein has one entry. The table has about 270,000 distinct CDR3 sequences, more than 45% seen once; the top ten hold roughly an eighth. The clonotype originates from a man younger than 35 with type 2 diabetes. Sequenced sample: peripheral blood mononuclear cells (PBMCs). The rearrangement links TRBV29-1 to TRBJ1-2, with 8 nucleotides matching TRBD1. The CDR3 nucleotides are TGCAGCGTTCCAACTCGACAGGGGAACTATGGCTACACCTTC. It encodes CSVPTRQGNYGYTF. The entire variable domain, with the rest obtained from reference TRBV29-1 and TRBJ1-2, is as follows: SAVISQKPSRDICQRGTSLTIQCQVDSQVTMMFWYRQQPGQSLTLIATANQGSEATYESGFVIDKFPISRPNLTFSTLTVSNMSPEDSSIYLCSVPTRQGNYGYTFGSGTRLTVV.